This passage covers 9 T cell receptor beta chains from one sample sequenced in a study of Ad26.COV2.S vaccination and SARS-CoV-2 variants. Produced via immunoSEQ multiplex PCR; TCRdb's table is partial and in-frame only. The sample includes fewer than 500,000 clones, about nine tenths of them seen just once. The treatment: some 20 received Ad26.COV2.S at low or high dose, single or two shots; roughly five received placebo; per-sample allocation not given. Sampling was performed 63 days after the first vaccine or placebo injection. Sequencing was performed on peripheral blood, taken in a trial of Ad26.COV2.S vaccine versus placebo. The receptors were sampled from a person between 18 and 65 years old who received the Ad26.COV2.S COVID-19 vaccine or a placebo.

The chain recombines TRBV2 with TRBJ1-3; tentatively, D is TRBD1 (5 bases). The V end lost 8 bases, the J end lost 1 base, and 15 bases lay between the germline ends. Germline loops: CDR1 SNHLY, CDR2 FYNNEI. The CDR3 has 15 residues. This chain's CDR3 is CASDSGRVSGNTIYF. In nucleotides, the CDR3 is TGTGCCAGCGATTCTGGCAGGGTGTCTGGAAACACCATATATTTT.

V gene TRBV11-1 combines with J gene TRBJ2-5; TRBD1 matches 8 bases. J gave up 1 base and V 5 bases, and 3 bases lay outside the gene matches. Per germline, CDR1 SGHAT and CDR2 FQDESV (reference sequence). This CDR3 spans 14 amino acids. This CDR3 is CASSPGQAQETQYF. CDR3 nucleotide sequence: TGTGCCAGCAGCCCGGGACAGGCCCAAGAGACCCAGTACTTC.

The chain links TRBV5-5 to TRBJ2-7; 11 nucleotides align to TRBD1. The CDR3 loop spans 14 amino acids. The junction had 1 base not matched to a gene; V was cut back by 2 bases and J by 3 bases. Germline V CDR1 and CDR2: SGHKS, YYEKEE (reference sequence). The CDR3, as DNA: TGTGCCAGCAGCTTCGGGACAGGGGGCTACGAGCAGTACTTC. Protein sequence: CASSFGTGGYEQYF.

V and J are TRBV25-1 and TRBJ2-3; D uncertain. Germline V gene sequence: CDR1 MGHDK, CDR2 SYGVNS. This CDR3 has 13 residues. V shed 5 bases and J shed 0 bases, with 6 bases lying between them. CDR3 protein: CASSSGSTDTQYF. The CDR3 coding sequence is TGTGCCAGCAGTTCGGGCAGCACAGATACGCAGTATTTT. Using reference TRBV25-1 and TRBJ2-3 for the parts outside the CDR3, the full variable domain is EADIYQTPRYLVIGTGKKITLECSQTMGHDKMYWYQQDPGMELHLIHYSYGVNSTEKGDLSSESTVSRIRTEHFPLTLESARPSHTSQYLCASSSGSTDTQYFGPGTRLTVL.

This chain links TRBV7-4 with TRBJ2-3, with unresolved D. The germline V gene has CDR1 SGHVT and CDR2 SQSDAQ. There are 11 residues in the CDR3. Trimming pared 5 bases from V and 10 bases from J, leaving 10 bases between. The CDR3 loop is CASSRRLAQYF. As DNA, the CDR3 is TGTGCCAGCAGCCGCAGGCTCGCGCAGTATTTT.

This clone was observed once. The chain employs TRBV7-9 and TRBJ1-4; TRBD1 agrees at 9 bases. The J segment lost 7 bases and the V segment lost 7 bases, leaving 10 bases of the junction unmatched. Germline V gives CDR1 SEHNR, CDR2 FQNEAQ (reference sequence). CDR3 length: 15 amino acids. CDR3: CASTQITGGGEKLFF. The CDR3 DNA follows: TGTGCCAGCACCCAAATAACAGGGGGCGGTGAAAAACTGTTTTTT.

V and J are TRBV21-1 and TRBJ2-1; the D call of TRBD2 is as the table states it, not checked on the DNA. TRBV21-1 is listed as a pseudogene. This CDR3 has 13 amino acids. CDR3 in amino acids: CASSGTTRFEQFF. CDR3 DNA sequence: TGTGCCAGCAGCGGGACGACTAGGTTTGAGCAGTTCTTC.

This clone was seen only once. V gene TRBV6-6 combines with J gene TRBJ2-1, with TRBD2 matching over 11 bases. The CDR3 length is 16 residues. V gave up 3 bases and J gave up 7 bases; unmatched junction bases: 8. The germline V gene encodes CDR1 MNHNY and CDR2 SVGAGI (reference sequence). The CDR3 is CASSYIAGLAVNEQFF. For the CDR3, the DNA is TGTGCCAGCAGTTATATAGCGGGACTAGCGGTAAATGAGCAGTTCTTC.

The sample holds a few counts of this clone. The chain links TRBV10-3 to TRBJ1-1; maybe TRBD1 (5 bases). Germline V gene lookup returns CDR1 ENHRY and CDR2 SYGVKD. The ends were cut back, 8 bases at V and 1 base at J, with 17 bases in the middle. The CDR3 consists of 15 residues. In DNA form, the CDR3 reads TGTGCCATCGGTAAAGGGGCAGAGAGGAACACTGAAGCTTTCTTT. Amino acid sequence: CAIGKGAERNTEAFF.